These 13 T cell receptor beta chains were all obtained from the same sample, sequenced in a study of T-cell memory formation after mild COVID-19. TCRdb redid the calling of the 5' RACE reads with MiXCR, one entry per CDR3 protein. The sample lists about 200,000 distinct CDR3 sequences, around 18% seen once, with 2% to 3% in the top ten. Material: PBMCs or a T cell subset sorted from them (not recorded which). The receptors were gathered from an adult woman who had mild COVID-19 (a few samples of this study predate the infection). Cell type and time point are not known.

This clonotype was counted a few times. The rearrangement joins TRBV4-2 to TRBJ2-1; D is tentatively TRBD1 or TRBD2 (5 bases each). This CDR3 contains 17 residues. Germline V gene lookup returns CDR1 LGHNA and CDR2 YNFKEQ. V lost 4 bases, J lost 5 bases, and 21 bases lay in between. The CDR3 nucleotides read TGTGCCAGCAGCCCCTGGGCTGGGGCTGCGGGTAACAATGAGCAGTTCTTC. Translated, it gives CASSPWAGAAGNNEQFF.

V gene TRBV19 combines with J gene TRBJ2-1; TRBD2 matches at 9 bases. The junction had 12 bases not matched to a gene; V was cut back by 5 bases and J by 7 bases. The germline gives CDR1 LNHDA, CDR2 SQIVND (reference sequence). The CDR3 runs to 16 residues. The CDR3 reads CASSGLGLAFGNEQFF. CDR3 bases: TGTGCCAGTAGTGGTCTGGGACTAGCTTTCGGTAATGAGCAGTTCTTC.

This clonotype was found a few times. The chain is built from TRBV20-1 and TRBJ2-2; D gene unclear. From germline, CDR1 is DFQATT and CDR2 SNEGSKA (reference sequence). V dropped 3 bases and J dropped 5 bases, with 16 bases sitting between them. CDR3 size: 15 residues. CDR3 DNA: TGCAGTGCTAGGACCGAAGGGCAAGTTACCGGGGAGCTGTTTTTT. The encoded protein is CSARTEGQVTGELFF.

The sample holds many counts of this clonotype. This sequence joins TRBV29-1 and TRBJ2-7, with D tentatively TRBD2 (5 bases). Deletions cut 6 bases from V and 0 bases from J, with 15 bases between. CDR3 size: 14 residues. Germline CDR1 is SQVTM and CDR2 is ANQGSEA. CDR3 nucleotides: TGCAGCGTCCGACTTAGAGGGAGCTCCTACGAGCAGTACTTC. It translates to CSVRLRGSSYEQYF.

In this sample, this clonotype turned up once. The chain combines TRBV5-1 with TRBJ1-1; D possibly corresponds to TRBD1 (5 bases). Trimming stripped 0 bases from V and 1 base from J, with 13 bases between. The CDR3 runs 16 residues. Germline V CDR1 and CDR2: SGHRS, YFSETQ. The CDR3, as DNA: TGCGCCAGCAGCTTGGATGTTCGCCAGGGGAACACTGAAGCTTTCTTT. Protein: CASSLDVRQGNTEAFF.

There are a few counts of this clonotype. This chain joins TRBV5-1 and TRBJ1-4, with a weak D call TRBD1 (5 bases). The CDR3 length is 15 residues. Germline lookup yields CDR1 SGHRS and CDR2 YFSETQ. The V gene lost 3 bases and the J gene lost 8 bases, with 17 bases spanning the gap. The CDR3 DNA is TGCGCCAGCAGCTCGGGGACGGGCCGGTTGGAAAAACTGTTTTTT. This sequence encodes CASSSGTGRLEKLFF.

This chain connects TRBV11-3 to TRBJ1-6; D gene ambiguous. The CDR3 is 16 residues long. Germline assignment: CDR1 SGHNT and CDR2 YENEEA. Trimming cost V 2 bases and J 0 bases, with 8 bases left between them. CDR3 nucleotides: TGTGCCAGCAGCTTACAGCCAAGCTCCTATAATTCACCCCTCCACTTT. It codes for CASSLQPSSYNSPLHF.

The chain employs TRBV6-6 and TRBJ1-1; D uncertain. The V and J ends lost 7 bases and 3 bases respectively, with 15 bases between them. Germline CDR1 reads MNHNY; CDR2 reads SVGAGI (reference sequence). The CDR3 length is 14 residues. The CDR3 loop is CASTHTREDTEAFF. Here the CDR3 DNA reads TGTGCCAGCACCCACACAAGGGAGGACACTGAAGCTTTCTTT.

Here the CDR3 reads CSARGQSGELFF. In nucleotides, the CDR3 is TGCAGCGCGAGGGGCCAGTCCGGGGAGCTGTTTTTT. The chain carries TRBV29-1 and TRBJ2-2; D may be TRBD1 or TRBD2 (5 bases each). This CDR3 is built from 12 residues. Per the germline V gene, CDR1 is SQVTM and CDR2 is ANQGSEA. V lost 7 bases, J lost 6 bases, and 12 bases lay in between.

This CDR3 reads CASNLMAGAYEQYF. CDR3 coding DNA: TGTGCCAGCAACCTGATGGCGGGTGCCTACGAGCAGTACTTC. The chain couples TRBV6-5 to TRBJ2-7, with D perhaps TRBD2 (5 bases). Per germline, CDR1 MNHEY and CDR2 SVGAGI. This CDR3 has 14 residues. V shed 7 bases and J shed 2 bases, with 15 bases lying between them.

This clonotype was recorded at least ten times. The chain has TRBV6-6 and TRBJ2-7, with 8 bases matching TRBD1. This CDR3 has 15 amino acids. Trimming took 7 bases from V and 4 from J; bases not matched to a gene: 12. The germline CDR1 and CDR2 sequences are MNHNY and SVGAGI (reference sequence). The CDR3 is CASTGRQGLMYEQYF. The CDR3 coding sequence is TGTGCCAGCACAGGACGACAGGGGCTTATGTACGAGCAGTACTTC.

The chain uses TRBV25-1 and TRBJ2-5; D gene uncertain. Germline V lookup: CDR1 MGHDK, CDR2 SYGVNS. The CDR3 has 12 residues. V was pared by 3 bases and J by 3 bases, with 5 bases between. For the CDR3, the DNA is TGTGCCAGCAGTGATAGGGAAGAGACCCAGTACTTC. Translation: CASSDREETQYF.

A few counts support this clonotype. The chain is built from TRBV7-9 and TRBJ2-1; TRBD2 might be the D (5 bases). Germline CDR1 reads SEHNR; CDR2 reads FQNEAQ (reference sequence). Trimming removed 5 bases from V and 0 bases from J, with 11 bases in between. This CDR3 region has 15 residues. CDR3 sequence reads: CASSTRRSSYNEQFF. In nucleotides, the CDR3 is TGTGCCAGCAGCACAAGGAGGAGCTCCTACAATGAGCAGTTCTTC.